A selection of T cell receptor beta chains follows, all from one sample in a study of T cell responses to AZD1222 COVID-19 vaccine. The repertoire was sequenced with immunoSEQ multiplex PCR; TCRdb's copy has only in-frame clones and lacks some. The sample comprises 110,000 to 150,000 clones, approximately 85% of which are singletons, and more than 7% rests with the top ten. The sequencing used peripheral blood, collected on day 0 of AZD1222 vaccination. The receptors originated from an adult in good health. Each CDR3 is given with its conserved first and last residue. D genes are given only for firm matches. Only some rows state a clone size, as once, few, many or a class for expanded clones.

clone_size	d_call	j_call	v_call	cdr3_nt	cdr3_aa
.	.	TRBJ1-5	TRBV4-2	TGTGCCAGCAGCCAAGATGGGTCGGGGGCTCAGCCCCAGCATTTT	CASSQDGSGAQPQHF
.	TRBD2	TRBJ2-1	TRBV11-3	TGTGCCAGCAGCCTCGGTATAGCGGGGCCTGGCGATGAGCAGTTCTTC	CASSLGIAGPGDEQFF
once	.	TRBJ2-1	TRBV12-3/TRBV12-4	TGTGCCAGCAGGGATTACAATGAGCAGTTCTTC	CASRDYNEQFF
.	TRBD2	TRBJ2-1	TRBV10-3	TGTGCCATCAGTGGCCAGCGGGAGTACAATGAGCAGTTCTTC	CAISGQREYNEQFF
.	.	TRBJ1-1	TRBV7-2	TGTGCCAGCAGCGGGTATATGGACACTGAAGCTTTCTTT	CASSGYMDTEAFF
.	.	TRBJ2-7	TRBV2	TGTGCCAGCAGGGACGAGGGCCACGAGCAGTACTTC	CASRDEGHEQYF
once	.	TRBJ1-5	TRBV19	TGTGCCAGTAGGGCGGATCAGGAGCAGCCCCAGCATTTT	CASRADQEQPQHF
.	TRBD2	TRBJ2-5	TRBV2	TGTGCCAGCAGTGAGCGGGTAGGTAGCGGGGGTGTAGAGACCCAGTACTTC	CASSERVGSGGVETQYF
.	.	TRBJ1-2	TRBV19	TGTGCCAGTAGGGATAGGGCTACGGCCCCCTATGGCTACACCTTC	CASRDRATAPYGYTF
.	TRBD2	TRBJ2-2	TRBV2	TGTGCCAGCAGTCTCCGTAGCGGGGGGGCCGTGAACACCGGGGAGCTGTTTTTT	CASSLRSGGAVNTGELFF
.	.	TRBJ2-7	TRBV6-5	TGTGCCAGCAGTTACAACTACGAGCAGTACTTC	CASSYNYEQYF
.	TRBD2	TRBJ2-3	TRBV19	TGTGCCAGTAGCTCTGATCGGGCTAGCGGGGGGAAGGTAGATACGCAGTATTTT	CASSSDRASGGKVDTQYF